This T cell receptor beta chain was sequenced in a study of PD-1 blockade in classical Hodgkin lymphoma. This CDR3 region has 14 residues. The ends lost 3 bases at V and 9 bases at J; junction bases unmatched: 6. Germline values: CDR1 PRHDT, CDR2 FYEKMQ (reference sequence). Regarding time point: cycle 4 day 1 (C4D1), after around six weeks of nivolumab. Every single patient, without exception, relapsed after autologous stem cell transplantation, and brentuximab vedotin exposure varied. The best responses consisted of complete response, partial response or progressive disease. A word on this clone: The antigen remains undetermined.

Study-wide results and limits: CD4+ but not CD8+ TCR diversity rose significantly by C4D1.

Libraries were prepared by immunoSEQ multiplex PCR; TCRdb keeps only in-frame clonotypes and omits some of them. The data show some 58,000 clones, around nine tenths seen once. The chain joins TRBV13 to TRBJ2-1; 9 nucleotides agree with TRBD2. The sequence derives from a human donor with classical Hodgkin lymphoma. The input for sequencing was peripheral blood mononuclear cells (PBMCs), taken before the fourth cycle of nivolumab. CDR3 coding DNA: TGTGCCAGCAGCTTCTGGCGGGGGGGCACTGAGCAGTTCTTC. Its translation is CASSFWRGGTEQFF.